Presented here are 32 T cell receptor beta chains from one specimen sequenced in a study of blood T cell repertoires in COVID-19 (dated by TCRdb to 2018 to 2020). Receptors were amplified or captured by the immunoSEQ multiplex PCR assay. This immuneACCESS table, as held by TCRdb, lists in-frame sequences with V and J called but not all clones. Of the missing ones, under half trace to an unresolved V gene in checked studies; the others have no known cause. For this sample there are 160,000 or so clones; 82% appear just once. Together, the top ten hold 8% to 9.5% of the sample. The sequencing input was peripheral blood. The receptors stem from a woman in her sixties or seventies with acute or convalescent COVID-19.

V usage is TRBV27 and J usage is TRBJ2-1; D is ambiguous. Germline CDR1 MNHEY, CDR2 SMNVEV (reference sequence). This CDR3 has 11 residues. The V gene lost 3 bases and the J gene lost 7 bases, with 4 bases spanning the gap. Written as DNA, the CDR3 is TGTGCCAGCAGTTTTCGTAATGAGCAGTTCTTC. It encodes CASSFRNEQFF.

CDR3 loop: CASAPGTADSPLHF. CDR3 nucleotide sequence: TGCGCCAGCGCGCCGGGGACAGCGGATTCACCCCTCCACTTT. This chain uses TRBV5-1 with TRBJ1-6; 7 bases map to TRBD1. Losses at the gene ends were 7 bases for V and 8 bases for J; bases not matched to a gene: 9. Per germline, CDR1 SGHRS and CDR2 YFSETQ. The CDR3 sequence is 14 residues long. The full variable domain, with the rest looked up from reference TRBV5-1 and TRBJ1-6, is KAGVTQTPRYLIKTRGQQVTLSCSPISGHRSVSWYQQTPGQGLQFLFEYFSETQRNKGNFPGRFSGRQFSNSRSEMNVSTLELGDSALYLCASAPGTADSPLHFGNGTRLTVT.

This chain links TRBV5-1 with TRBJ1-6; 7 bases are a match to TRBD1. Germline-derived CDR1 and CDR2 are SGHRS and YFSETQ. V dropped 1 base and J dropped 8; count of bases not matched to a gene: 9. The CDR3 runs to 16 residues. The chain's CDR3 is CASSLMGGQVDSPLHF. In DNA form, the CDR3 reads TGCGCCAGCAGCTTGATGGGAGGACAGGTGGATTCACCCCTCCACTTT.

This sequence joins TRBV6-6 and TRBJ1-2, with D hard to call. This CDR3 comprises 14 residues. With 6 bases removed from V and 0 bases from J, the gap between germline ends came to 11 bases. Germline V lookup: CDR1 MNHNY, CDR2 SVGAGI (reference sequence). The CDR3 protein is CASRAGFSNYGYTF. CDR3 nucleotides: TGTGCCAGCAGGGCAGGCTTTTCTAACTATGGCTACACCTTC.

For the CDR3, the DNA is TGTGCATACAGCAAAGAAGGAAACATTCAGTACTTC. Its translation: CAYSKEGNIQYF. The gene calls are TRBV30 and TRBJ2-4; D is ambiguous. The CDR3 is 12 residues long. Germline assignment: CDR1 GTSNPN and CDR2 SVGIG (reference sequence).

The rearrangement uses TRBV5-1 and TRBJ2-5, with TRBD1 as a possible D gene (5 bases). The V and J ends lost 4 bases and 5 bases respectively, with 12 bases between them. Germline-derived CDR1 and CDR2 are SGHRS and YFSETQ. CDR3 length equals 13 residues. DNA of the CDR3: TGCGCCAGCAGCCCCGACAGTCTGGAGACCCAGTACTTC. It is translated as CASSPDSLETQYF.

V is TRBV25-1 and J is TRBJ1-1; 7 positions match TRBD1. Germline values: CDR1 MGHDK, CDR2 SYGVNS. This CDR3 is built from 17 residues. V lost 2 bases, J lost 0 bases, and 9 bases stayed unmatched. CDR3 DNA: TGTGCCAGCAGTGAAGGTGGGGCAGGGGGTTTGAACACTGAAGCTTTCTTT. Translation gives CASSEGGAGGLNTEAFF.

The rearrangement links TRBV27 to TRBJ2-5; TRBD2 aligns across 10 bases. Germline V CDR1 and CDR2: MNHEY, SMNVEV (reference sequence). J lost 5 bases, V lost 4 bases, and 4 bases had no gene match. The CDR3 has 14 residues. The CDR3 DNA reads as TGTGCCAGCAGTTCTAGCGGGGGAGGGGAGACCCAGTACTTC. Encoded protein: CASSSSGGGETQYF.

The chain employs TRBV3-1 (or the pseudogene TRBV3-2) and TRBJ2-3; D remains ambiguous. This CDR3 comprises 13 residues. Germline V gives CDR1 LGHDT, CDR2 YNNKEL (reference sequence). Trimming left V 6 bases short and J 0 bases short, with 7 bases between. CDR3 nucleotide sequence: TGTGCCAGCAGTCCACTTAGCACAGATACGCAGTATTTT. Translating gives CASSPLSTDTQYF.

V and J are TRBV7-2 and TRBJ2-3; TRBD2 matches 8 bases. The V gene's germline CDR1 is SGHTA and CDR2 FQGNSA. Trimming at V came to 4 bases and at J to 2 bases, leaving 8 bases not matched to a gene. The CDR3 loop spans 16 amino acids. CDR3 sequence: CASSYRLATATDTQYF. CDR3 DNA sequence: TGTGCCAGCAGCTACCGACTAGCGACGGCCACAGATACGCAGTATTTT.

The J gene is TRBJ2-1, the V gene TRBV4-2; the D gene is possibly TRBD1 (6 bases). This CDR3 has 15 residues. V lost 10 bases, J lost 4 bases, and 20 bases lay in between. Germline V CDR1 and CDR2: LGHNA, YNFKEQ. For the CDR3, the DNA is TGTGCCACAGCACTCACGGCAGGGGTTTACAATGAGCAGTTCTTC. It specifies CATALTAGVYNEQFF.

The rearrangement uses TRBV4-2 and TRBJ2-3; TRBD1 matches 10 bases. CDR3 size: 15 residues. Trimming removed 1 base from V and 6 bases from J; junction bases left unmatched: 4. The V gene's germline CDR1 is LGHNA and CDR2 YNFKEQ. In nucleotides, the CDR3 is TGTGCCAGCAGCCAAGGGGACAGGGGTGGTGATACGCAGTATTTT. Protein product: CASSQGDRGGDTQYF.

This chain links TRBV14 with TRBJ1-4; possibly TRBD1 for D (6 bases). The V gene's germline CDR1 is SGHDN and CDR2 FVKESK. This CDR3 comprises 15 residues. The germline V and J ends were trimmed by 4 bases and 4 bases, with 13 bases remaining between them. CDR3 region: CASSPLQGSNEKLFF. For the CDR3, the DNA is TGTGCCAGCAGCCCTCTACAGGGAAGTAATGAAAAACTGTTTTTT.

The rearrangement joins TRBV19 to TRBJ2-5; D is unresolved. The germline gives CDR1 LNHDA, CDR2 SQIVND (reference sequence). CDR3 length: 13 amino acids. Trimming stripped 4 bases from V and 4 bases from J, with 10 bases between. For the CDR3, the DNA is TGTGCCAGTAGTAGGAGCCCTGGAGAGACCCAGTACTTC. The encoded protein is CASSRSPGETQYF. Combining the CDR3 with reference TRBV19 and TRBJ2-5 gives the whole variable domain DGGITQSPKYLFRKEGQNVTLSCEQNLNHDAMYWYRQDPGQGLRLIYYSQIVNDFQKGDIAEGYSVSREKKESFPLTVTSAQKNPTAFYLCASSRSPGETQYFGPGTRLLVL.

The V call is TRBV19, the J call TRBJ2-2; TRBD2 matches 9 bases. With 3 bases clipped from V and 4 bases from J, the junction kept 3 bases outside the gene matches. Germline CDR1 reads LNHDA; CDR2 reads SQIVND (reference sequence). The CDR3 spans 15 residues. CDR3 protein: CASSMRGGATGELFF. In DNA form, the CDR3 reads TGTGCCAGTAGTATGCGGGGGGGCGCCACCGGGGAGCTGTTTTTT.

The J gene is TRBJ1-2, the V gene TRBV29-1; D possibly corresponds to TRBD1 (5 bases). The CDR3 extends over 11 amino acids. Germline V gene data show CDR1 as SQVTM and CDR2 as ANQGSEA. V was cut by 7 bases and J by 3 bases, with 9 bases left in between. CDR3 residues: CSAGGDYGYTF. The CDR3 DNA sequence: TGCAGCGCCGGGGGGGACTATGGCTACACCTTC.

CDR3 sequence reads: CASSLSGTGYTEAFF. CDR3 bases: TGTGCCAGCAGTTTATCCGGGACAGGGTACACTGAAGCTTTCTTT. The rearrangement links TRBV27 to TRBJ1-1; the match to TRBD1 covers 9 bases. Germline CDR1 MNHEY, CDR2 SMNVEV (reference sequence). The J segment lost 3 bases and the V segment lost 0 bases, leaving 2 bases of the junction unmatched. The CDR3 is made up of 15 amino acids.

V usage is TRBV27 and J usage is TRBJ1-6, with 7 bases identical to TRBD1. Germline V gene lookup returns CDR1 MNHEY and CDR2 SMNVEV (reference sequence). The CDR3 spans 13 residues. With V trimmed by 6 bases and J by 8 bases, 4 bases remained unmatched. CDR3 DNA sequence: TGTGCCAGCAGGGGACAGACGTATTCACCCCTCCACTTT. Encoded protein: CASRGQTYSPLHF.

The genes are TRBV6-6 and TRBJ2-2; 11 bases are a match to TRBD2. This CDR3 is 16 amino acids long. V was pared by 2 bases and J by 6 bases, with 5 bases of the junction left unmatched. Germline assignment: CDR1 MNHNY and CDR2 SVGAGI (reference sequence). The CDR3 DNA sequence: TGTGCCAGCAGTTACCGACCGGGACTAGCGGCCGGGGAGCTGTTTTTT. It encodes CASSYRPGLAAGELFF.

The J gene is TRBJ2-5, the V gene TRBV3-1 (or the pseudogene TRBV3-2); weak D call: TRBD1 (6 bases). There are 15 residues in the CDR3. Germline V CDR1 and CDR2: LGHDT, YNNKEL (reference sequence). V dropped 2 bases and J dropped 1 base, with 11 bases sitting between them. CDR3 loop: CASSQLQGLQETQYF. As DNA, the CDR3 is TGTGCCAGCAGCCAATTACAGGGCCTCCAAGAGACCCAGTACTTC.

The chain employs TRBV5-1 and TRBJ2-1; 13 bases align to TRBD2. This CDR3 contains 17 residues. CDR1 and CDR2 from the germline V gene are SGHRS and YFSETQ. After removal of 0 bases from V and 3 bases from J, the junction contained 3 bases not matched to a gene. The CDR3 region is CASSLGLAGGLYNEQFF. In DNA form, the CDR3 reads TGCGCCAGCAGCTTGGGACTAGCGGGGGGTCTCTACAATGAGCAGTTCTTC.

V is TRBV5-1 and J is TRBJ2-3, with TRBD2 identical over 8 bases. Per the germline V gene, CDR1 is SGHRS and CDR2 is YFSETQ. Losses at the gene ends were 0 bases for V and 3 bases for J; bases not matched to a gene: 6. The CDR3 is 16 amino acids. The CDR3 is CASSLEGTRGTDTQYF. In DNA, the CDR3 is TGCGCCAGCAGCTTGGAGGGGACTAGGGGTACAGATACGCAGTATTTT.

The rearrangement links TRBV5-1 to TRBJ2-1, with unresolved D. The CDR3 consists of 14 residues. V was clipped by 0 bases and J by 8 bases, with 12 bases between them. The germline gives CDR1 SGHRS, CDR2 YFSETQ. CDR3 region: CASSLGSSLDEQFF. Here the CDR3 DNA reads TGCGCCAGCAGCTTGGGGTCGAGCCTAGATGAGCAGTTCTTC.

The J gene is TRBJ2-2, the V gene TRBV27, with D hard to call. This CDR3 region has 12 residues. Germline CDR1 MNHEY, CDR2 SMNVEV (reference sequence). V was cut by 6 bases and J by 7 bases, with 9 bases left in between. The CDR3 sequence is CASSPPLGELFF. Here the CDR3 DNA reads TGTGCCAGCAGCCCCCCCCTCGGGGAGCTGTTTTTT.

This clone was detected only a few times. The J gene is TRBJ2-3, the V gene TRBV11-2; D not certain. CDR1 and CDR2 (germline): SGHAT, FQNNGV. The CDR3 extends over 15 amino acids. V dropped 1 base and J dropped 0 bases, with 8 bases sitting between them. This CDR3 is CASSLGETSTDTQYF. CDR3 nucleotides: TGTGCCAGCAGCTTAGGAGAGACTAGCACAGATACGCAGTATTTT.

The CDR3 loop is CASSWLAGAYNEQFF. CDR3 DNA: TGTGCCAGCAGTTGGTTAGCGGGAGCATACAATGAGCAGTTCTTC. The rearrangement joins TRBV27 to TRBJ2-1; 9 nucleotides match TRBD2. V was clipped by 4 bases and J by 4 bases; unmatched bases: 5. The V gene's germline CDR1 is MNHEY and CDR2 SMNVEV (reference sequence). This CDR3 has 15 residues.

This clone appeared once. The chain employs TRBV19 and TRBJ1-1; TRBD1 matches 8 bases. CDR1 is LNHDA, CDR2 SQIVND, per germline (reference sequence). The J segment lost 4 bases and the V segment lost 4 bases, leaving 8 bases of the junction unmatched. The CDR3 has 15 residues. The CDR3 DNA follows: TGTGCCAGTAGTACGACAGGGGATACCGGCACTGAAGCTTTCTTT. Its protein is CASSTTGDTGTEAFF.

This clone occurred many times. The J gene is TRBJ2-1, the V gene TRBV18; weak D call: TRBD1 (6 bases). This CDR3 is built from 12 residues. Germline assignment: CDR1 KGHSH and CDR2 LQKENI. Trimming took 6 bases from V and 8 from J, leaving 11 bases between them. The CDR3 region has the DNA TGTGCCAGCTCCCAAGCAGGGGATGAGCAGTTCTTC. Translating it yields CASSQAGDEQFF.

V usage is TRBV19 and J usage is TRBJ2-4; the D gene is possibly TRBD1 (6 bases). Trimming stripped 3 bases from V and 8 bases from J, with 17 bases between. The CDR3 runs 15 residues. Germline-derived CDR1 and CDR2 are LNHDA and SQIVND (reference sequence). The CDR3: CASSIRGQGRDIQYF. CDR3 nucleotides: TGTGCCAGTAGTATCCGGGGCCAGGGGAGAGACATTCAGTACTTC.

CDR3 in amino acids: CASSFVWASGSGEQFF. For the CDR3, the DNA is TGTGCCAGCAGTTTTGTTTGGGCTAGCGGGAGCGGGGAGCAGTTCTTC. V is TRBV28 and J is TRBJ2-1; 10 bases are a match to TRBD2. Germline trimming cut 3 bases from V and 10 bases from J; bases unmatched to any gene: 12. Germline V lookup: CDR1 MDHEN, CDR2 SYDVKM. The CDR3 runs 16 residues.

V usage is TRBV3-1 (or the pseudogene TRBV3-2) and J usage is TRBJ1-6; no clear D. Germline lookup yields CDR1 LGHDT and CDR2 YNNKEL (reference sequence). Trimming took 4 bases from V and 2 from J, leaving 6 bases between them. The CDR3 spans 14 residues. The CDR3 sequence: CASSPSPYNSPLHF. Written as DNA, the CDR3 is TGTGCCAGCAGCCCATCCCCCTATAATTCACCCCTCCACTTT.

The CDR3 here is CASSVLAGGDSGELFF. The CDR3 DNA sequence: TGTGCCAGCAGCGTTCTAGCGGGGGGGGACAGCGGGGAGCTGTTTTTT. The chain uses TRBV7-2 and TRBJ2-2; TRBD2 matches 12 bases. The CDR3 runs to 16 residues. The V gene end was trimmed by 5 bases and the J gene end by 7 bases; junction bases not matched to a gene: 8. Germline V gene lookup returns CDR1 SGHTA and CDR2 FQGNSA. Full variable domain (remainder filled in from reference TRBV7-2 and TRBJ2-2): GAGVSQSPSNKVTEKGKDVELRCDPISGHTALYWYRQSLGQGLEFLIYFQGNSAPDKSGLPSDRFSAERTGGSVSTLTIQRTQQEDSAVYLCASSVLAGGDSGELFFGEGSRLTVL.